The entry below gives a single T cell receptor beta chain sequence along with its context. The antigen is undetermined. The record originates from a study of CD8 T cells in Susac syndrome. At the level of the study: Clinically active disease was present in over five of the sequenced Susac syndrome patients. Roughly eight of these patients were in remission. Study-level results: The study recognized that its TCR sequencing and HLA analysis covered a relatively small number of individuals.

V shed 4 bases and J 9 bases; nucleotides not matched to a gene: 13. Germline V gene data show CDR1 as SGHTS and CDR2 as YDEGEE. The CDR3 covers 15 residues. RNA amounts of about 0.45 to 1 ug underwent reverse transcription with random hexamers. The amplification used immunoSEQ multiplex PCR on TCR beta CDR3; it spanned 54 Vbeta and 13 Jbeta. MiXCR was run by TCRdb on the immunoSEQ multiplex PCR reads, yielding one entry per CDR3 protein. Among 200,000 to 300,000 distinct CDR3 sequences listed, less than 96% were seen once. The sample comprised CD4+ T cells from PBMCs. The chain combines TRBV5-8 with TRBJ2-1; the match to TRBD1 covers 7 bases. The TCR originated in a human donor with Susac syndrome. The DNA of the CDR3 is TGTGCCAGCAGCCGCCGGGACAGCACCTGGATTGAGCAGTTCTTC. This codes for CASSRRDSTWIEQFF.